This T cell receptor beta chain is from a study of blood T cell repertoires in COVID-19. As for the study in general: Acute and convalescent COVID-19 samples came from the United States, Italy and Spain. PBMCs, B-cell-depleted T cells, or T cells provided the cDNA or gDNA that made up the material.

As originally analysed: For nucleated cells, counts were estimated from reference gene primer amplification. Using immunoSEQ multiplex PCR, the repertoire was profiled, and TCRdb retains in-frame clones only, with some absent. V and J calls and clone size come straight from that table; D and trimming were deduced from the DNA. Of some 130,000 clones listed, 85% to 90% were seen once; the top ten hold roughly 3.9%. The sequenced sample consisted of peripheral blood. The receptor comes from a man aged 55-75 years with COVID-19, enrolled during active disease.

For the CDR3, the DNA is TGTGCCAGTAGGGGACTAGCGAGGGAGACCCAGTACTTC. Its translation: CASRGLARETQYF. The chain couples TRBV19 to TRBJ2-5; 10 bases are a match to TRBD2. V lost 6 bases and J lost 5; bases outside the gene matches: 3. The CDR3 loop spans 13 amino acids. Germline V gives CDR1 LNHDA, CDR2 SQIVND (reference sequence).